The sequence of this T cell receptor (beta chain) was determined in a study of blood T cell repertoires in COVID-19. Across the whole study: There were acute and convalescent COVID-19 samples, and they came from the United States, Italy and Spain.

Sequenced by immunoSEQ multiplex PCR; TCRdb stores in-frame clones only, minus some. The sample shows 160,000 or so clones, about 90% of them seen only once. This clone has just one count. Germline V CDR1 and CDR2: SNHLY, FYNNEI. The CDR3 is 15 amino acids. The V and J ends lost 11 bases and 5 bases respectively, with 19 bases between them. This sequence originates from a man aged 55 to 70 with acute or convalescent COVID-19. V and J are TRBV2 and TRBJ1-6; D is undetermined. The specimen was peripheral blood. The CDR3 region is CAGDEGGSNNSPLHF. The CDR3 DNA reads as TGTGCCGGCGACGAGGGAGGATCTAATAATTCACCCCTCCACTTT.